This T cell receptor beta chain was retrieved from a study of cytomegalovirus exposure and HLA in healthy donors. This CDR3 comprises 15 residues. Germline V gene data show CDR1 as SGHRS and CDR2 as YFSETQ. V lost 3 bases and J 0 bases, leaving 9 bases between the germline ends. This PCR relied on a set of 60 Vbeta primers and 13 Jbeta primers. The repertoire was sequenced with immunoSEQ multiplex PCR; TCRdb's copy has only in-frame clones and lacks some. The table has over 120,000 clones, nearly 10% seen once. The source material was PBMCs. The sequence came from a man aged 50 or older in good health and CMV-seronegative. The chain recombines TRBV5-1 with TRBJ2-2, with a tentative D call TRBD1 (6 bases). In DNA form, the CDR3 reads TGCGCCAGCAGCTACGGGACATCGAACACCGGGGAGCTGTTTTTT. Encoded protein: CASSYGTSNTGELFF.